A single sample is the source of the 16 T cell receptor beta chains below, sequenced in a study of beta chain features in type 1 diabetes. Reverse transcription of all isolated RNA meant that expressed TCRB transcripts were sequenced. The assay was immunoSEQ multiplex PCR, and TCRdb's table has in-frame clones only and misses some. The table shows some 150,000 clones, with less than 11% occurring only once. The sequencing input was naive CD4+ T cells from blood. These TCRs come from a man aged 18-30 years in good health.

The chain joins TRBV7-8 to TRBJ2-7; D ambiguous. V was cut by 0 bases and J by 1 base, with 10 bases left in between. Germline V gene lookup returns CDR1 SGHVS and CDR2 FQNEAQ. This CDR3 has 15 residues. The CDR3 region is CASSLATHPSYEQYF. CDR3 in DNA: TGTGCCAGCAGCTTAGCGACACACCCTTCCTACGAGCAGTACTTC.

The chain joins TRBV4-3 to TRBJ1-2, with TRBD1 as a possible D gene (5 bases). Between the trimmed V and J ends, which lost 0 bases and 7 bases, there was a span of 12 bases. Germline CDR1 and CDR2: LGHNA and YSLEER. The CDR3 contains 14 residues. DNA of the CDR3: TGCGCCAGCAGCCAAGATATCCTCGACAGTGGCTACACCTTC. Encoded protein: CASSQDILDSGYTF.

This clone showed up just a few times. CDR3 loop: CASSLTPSGGVVLYNEQFF. CDR3 coding DNA: TGTGCCAGCAGCTTAACGCCTAGCGGGGGGGTCGTCCTCTACAATGAGCAGTTCTTC. The chain has TRBV7-3 and TRBJ2-1; 12 positions agree with TRBD2. Germline loops: CDR1 SGHTA, CDR2 FQGTGA. This CDR3 contains 19 residues. J lost 3 bases, V lost 0 bases, and 9 bases had no gene match.

This clone came up a few times. The chain uses TRBV5-6 and TRBJ2-7, with 8 bases matching TRBD2. Germline values: CDR1 SGHDT, CDR2 YYEEEE. CDR3 length: 16 residues. V lost 1 base, J lost 0 bases, and 6 bases stayed unmatched. CDR3 sequence reads: CASSLSVRGASYEQYF. The CDR3 bases are TGTGCCAGCAGCTTGTCGGTGCGGGGGGCCTCCTACGAGCAGTACTTC.

The genes are TRBV2 and TRBJ1-2; D ambiguous. The CDR3 loop spans 14 amino acids. V was clipped by 11 bases and J by 4 bases, with 20 bases between them. CDR1 SNHLY and CDR2 FYNNEI come from the germline V gene. Here the CDR3 reads CAGLPGDHSYGYTF. As DNA, the CDR3 is TGTGCCGGCCTCCCGGGAGACCATTCCTATGGCTACACCTTC.

This clone was seen at least ten times. The V gene is TRBV18, the J gene TRBJ2-3; 7 positions match TRBD1. V lost 3 bases, J lost 4 bases, and 4 bases stayed unmatched. This CDR3 spans 14 amino acids. The germline gives CDR1 KGHSH, CDR2 LQKENI. CDR3: CASSPGQPPDTQYF. DNA of the CDR3: TGTGCCAGCTCACCGGGACAGCCACCAGATACGCAGTATTTT.

V usage is TRBV18 and J usage is TRBJ2-5; D is perhaps TRBD2 (6 bases). Germline lookup yields CDR1 KGHSH and CDR2 LQKENI. The CDR3 length is 15 residues. V was trimmed by 5 bases and J by 0 bases, leaving 13 bases between them. The CDR3 reads CASSTRTGDQETQYF. The CDR3 DNA is TGTGCCAGCTCAACCAGGACGGGAGACCAAGAGACCCAGTACTTC. The full variable domain, its missing parts supplied by reference TRBV18 and TRBJ2-5, is NAGVMQNPRHLVRRRGQEARLRCSPMKGHSHVYWYRQLPEEGLKFMVYLQKENIIDESGMPKERFSAEFPKEGPSILRIQQVVRGDSAAYFCASSTRTGDQETQYFGPGTRLLVL.

The DNA of the CDR3 is TGTGCCAGCAGCGTAGATATCAAGACAAATTCACCCCTCCACTTT. This encodes CASSVDIKTNSPLHF. This chain connects TRBV9 to TRBJ1-6, with D unclear. Trimming removed 0 bases at V and 7 bases at J, with 11 bases between. Germline V gene data show CDR1 as SGDLS and CDR2 as YYNGEE. The CDR3 length is 15 residues. Complete variable domain (other parts from reference TRBV9 and TRBJ1-6): DSGVTQTPKHLITATGQRVTLRCSPRSGDLSVYWYQQSLDQGLQFLIQYYNGEERAKGNILERFSAQQFPDLHSELNLSSLELGDSALYFCASSVDIKTNSPLHFGNGTRLTVT.

V is TRBV5-1 and J is TRBJ1-4, with D possibly being TRBD1 (6 bases). V was pared by 5 bases and J by 3 bases, with 14 bases between. Germline values: CDR1 SGHRS, CDR2 YFSETQ. This CDR3 has 15 residues. CDR3 sequence reads: CASRSGQPPNEKLFF. The CDR3 DNA sequence: TGCGCCAGCAGGTCAGGACAGCCTCCTAATGAAAAACTGTTTTTT.

This clone was detected a few times. This chain uses TRBV18 with TRBJ1-2, with TRBD1 identical over 7 bases. Germline V gene data show CDR1 as KGHSH and CDR2 as LQKENI. The length of the CDR3 is 12 residues. Trimming cost V 3 bases and J 8 bases; bases outside gene matches: 3. The CDR3 spells CASSPDREGYTF. The CDR3 nucleotides read TGTGCCAGCTCACCCGACAGGGAGGGCTACACCTTC.

This clone was counted between two and nine times. The chain couples TRBV4-2 to TRBJ2-3, with a weak D call TRBD1 (5 bases). CDR1 is LGHNA and CDR2 is YNFKEQ in the germline V gene. Trimming stripped 1 base from V and 4 bases from J, with 15 bases between. The CDR3 runs 16 residues. This CDR3 reads CASSQGTGDSADTQYF. The CDR3 nucleotides read TGTGCCAGCAGCCAAGGAACAGGAGACTCTGCAGATACGCAGTATTTT.

This clone has only a few counts. V gene TRBV5-1 combines with J gene TRBJ1-2; D is ambiguous. The CDR3 is 15 residues long. V was trimmed by 7 bases and J by 0 bases, leaving 16 bases between them. Per germline, CDR1 SGHRS and CDR2 YFSETQ. CDR3 sequence: CASSPWAVTNYGYTF. CDR3 nucleotide sequence: TGCGCCAGCTCACCCTGGGCAGTCACTAACTATGGCTACACCTTC.

This clone has only a few counts. A much larger clonotype is one base distant, so this may be a read error. The rearrangement links TRBV4-2 to TRBJ1-1, with TRBD1 as a possible D gene (5 bases). The CDR3 loop spans 17 amino acids. V was shortened by 1 base and J by 6 bases, with 21 bases between the two germline ends. CDR1 and CDR2 from the germline V gene are LGHNA and YNFKEQ. CDR3 amino acids: CASSQGVGPAWGAEAFF. The CDR3 region has the DNA TGTGCCAGCAGCCAAGGGGTGGGGCCGGCTTGGGGCGCTGAAGCTTTCTTT.

The chain uses TRBV7-3 and TRBJ2-1; D is perhaps TRBD2 (6 bases). The V end lost 1 base, the J end lost 4 bases, and 11 bases lay between the germline ends. This CDR3 is built from 15 residues. Germline CDR1 reads SGHTA; CDR2 reads FQGTGA. The CDR3 DNA is TGTGCCAGCAGCTTAAGGCCCGCGGGGTACAATGAGCAGTTCTTC. Translating it yields CASSLRPAGYNEQFF. Combining the CDR3 with reference TRBV7-3 and TRBJ2-1 gives the whole variable domain GAGVSQTPSNKVTEKGKYVELRCDPISGHTALYWYRQSLGQGPEFLIYFQGTGAADDSGLPNDRFFAVRPEGSVSTLKIQRTERGDSAVYLCASSLRPAGYNEQFFGPGTRLTVL.

The J gene is TRBJ1-2, the V gene TRBV9; the match to TRBD1 covers 7 bases. CDR3 length: 14 residues. V was pared by 6 bases and J by 0 bases, with 5 bases of the junction left unmatched. CDR1 and CDR2 from the germline V gene are SGDLS and YYNGEE. Here the CDR3 DNA reads TGTGCCAGCACTCCGGGACAGACTAACTATGGCTACACCTTC. The encoded protein is CASTPGQTNYGYTF. The full variable domain, its missing parts supplied by reference TRBV9 and TRBJ1-2, is DSGVTQTPKHLITATGQRVTLRCSPRSGDLSVYWYQQSLDQGLQFLIQYYNGEERAKGNILERFSAQQFPDLHSELNLSSLELGDSALYFCASTPGQTNYGYTFGSGTRLTVV.

This clone showed up just a few times. The V gene is TRBV6-1, the J gene TRBJ2-3; 7 bases align to TRBD2. This CDR3 has 14 residues. Germline V gene data show CDR1 as MNHNS and CDR2 as SASEGT. Losses at the gene ends were 7 bases for V and 2 bases for J; bases not matched to a gene: 6. CDR3 residues: CASTASGFTDTQYF. The CDR3 region has the DNA TGTGCCAGCACGGCTAGCGGATTCACAGATACGCAGTATTTT.